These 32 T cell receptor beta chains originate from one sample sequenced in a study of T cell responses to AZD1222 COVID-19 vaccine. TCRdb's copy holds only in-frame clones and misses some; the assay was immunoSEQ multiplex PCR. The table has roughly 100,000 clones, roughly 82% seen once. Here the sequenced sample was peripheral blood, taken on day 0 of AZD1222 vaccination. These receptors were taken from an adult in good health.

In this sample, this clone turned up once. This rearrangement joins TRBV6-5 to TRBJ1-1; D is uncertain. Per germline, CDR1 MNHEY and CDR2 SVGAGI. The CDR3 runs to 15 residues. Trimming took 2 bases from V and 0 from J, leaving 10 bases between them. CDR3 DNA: TGTGCCAGCAGTTACGATAGAGGCATGAACACTGAAGCTTTCTTT. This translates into CASSYDRGMNTEAFF.

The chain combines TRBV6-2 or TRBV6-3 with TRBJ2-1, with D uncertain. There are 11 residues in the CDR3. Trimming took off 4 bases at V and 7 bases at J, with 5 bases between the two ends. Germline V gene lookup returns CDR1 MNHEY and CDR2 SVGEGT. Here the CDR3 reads CASSSRNEQFF. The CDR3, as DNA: TGTGCCAGCAGTTCGAGGAATGAGCAGTTCTTC.

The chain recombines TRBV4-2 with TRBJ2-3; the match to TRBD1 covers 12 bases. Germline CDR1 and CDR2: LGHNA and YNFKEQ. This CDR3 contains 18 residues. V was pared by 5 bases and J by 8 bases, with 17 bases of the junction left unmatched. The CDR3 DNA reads TGTGCCAGCAGCTCCTACCTCGGAGCGGGACAGGGGGCGGGTACGCAGTATTTT. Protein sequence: CASSSYLGAGQGAGTQYF.

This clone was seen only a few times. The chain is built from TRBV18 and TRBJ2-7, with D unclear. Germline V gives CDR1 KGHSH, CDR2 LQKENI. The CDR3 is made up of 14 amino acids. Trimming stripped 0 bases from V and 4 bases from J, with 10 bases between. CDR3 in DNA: TGTGCCAGCTCACCACCGGACGGACGGTACGAGCAGTACTTC. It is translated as CASSPPDGRYEQYF. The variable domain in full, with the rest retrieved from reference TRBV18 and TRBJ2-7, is NAGVMQNPRHLVRRRGQEARLRCSPMKGHSHVYWYRQLPEEGLKFMVYLQKENIIDESGMPKERFSAEFPKEGPSILRIQQVVRGDSAAYFCASSPPDGRYEQYFGPGTRLTVT.

The CDR3 nucleotides are TGTGCCAGCAGCGTAGAGGGACAGGGGCAATCACCCCTCCACTTT. It specifies CASSVEGQGQSPLHF. The chain joins TRBV9 to TRBJ1-6; 10 positions agree with TRBD1. V dropped 0 bases and J dropped 10; count of bases not matched to a gene: 4. CDR3 length equals 15 residues. The germline CDR1 and CDR2 sequences are SGDLS and YYNGEE.

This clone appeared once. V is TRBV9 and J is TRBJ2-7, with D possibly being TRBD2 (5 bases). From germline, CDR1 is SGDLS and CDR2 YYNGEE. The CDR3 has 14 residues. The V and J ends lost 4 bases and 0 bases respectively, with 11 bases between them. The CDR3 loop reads CASSLEGSSYEQYF. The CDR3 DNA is TGTGCCAGCAGCCTCGAGGGTTCCTCCTACGAGCAGTACTTC. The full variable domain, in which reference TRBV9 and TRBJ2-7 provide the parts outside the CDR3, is DSGVTQTPKHLITATGQRVTLRCSPRSGDLSVYWYQQSLDQGLQFLIQYYNGEERAKGNILERFSAQQFPDLHSELNLSSLELGDSALYFCASSLEGSSYEQYFGPGTRLTVT.

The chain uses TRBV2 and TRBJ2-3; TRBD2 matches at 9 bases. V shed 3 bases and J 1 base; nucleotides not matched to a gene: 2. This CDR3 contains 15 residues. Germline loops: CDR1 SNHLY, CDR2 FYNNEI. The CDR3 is CASSDSSGGTDTQYF. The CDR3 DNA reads TGTGCCAGCAGTGATTCTAGCGGGGGCACAGATACGCAGTATTTT. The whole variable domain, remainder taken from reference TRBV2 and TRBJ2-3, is EPEVTQTPSHQVTQMGQEVILRCVPISNHLYFYWYRQILGQKVEFLVSFYNNEISEKSEIFDDQFSVERPDGSNFTLKIRSTKLEDSAMYFCASSDSSGGTDTQYFGPGTRLTVL.

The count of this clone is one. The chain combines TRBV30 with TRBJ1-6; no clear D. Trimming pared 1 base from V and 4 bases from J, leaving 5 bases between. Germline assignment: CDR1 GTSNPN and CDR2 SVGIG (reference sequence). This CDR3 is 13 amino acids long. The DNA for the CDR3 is TGTGCCTGGAGTGCCGATTATAATTCACCCCTCCACTTT. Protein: CAWSADYNSPLHF.

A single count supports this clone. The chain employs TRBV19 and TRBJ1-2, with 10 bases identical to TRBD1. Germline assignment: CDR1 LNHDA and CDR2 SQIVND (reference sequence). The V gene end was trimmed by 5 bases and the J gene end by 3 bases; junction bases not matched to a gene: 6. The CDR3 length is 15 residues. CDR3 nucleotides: TGTGCCAGTAGTGTGGACAGGGGGAGGCACTATGGCTACACCTTC. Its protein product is CASSVDRGRHYGYTF.

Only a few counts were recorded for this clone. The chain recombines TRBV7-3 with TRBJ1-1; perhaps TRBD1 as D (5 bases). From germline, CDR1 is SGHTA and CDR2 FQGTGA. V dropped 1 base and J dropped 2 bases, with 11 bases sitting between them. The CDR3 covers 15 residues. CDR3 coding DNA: TGTGCCAGCAGCTTAAGCCCAGGGATAAACACTGAAGCTTTCTTT. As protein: CASSLSPGINTEAFF.

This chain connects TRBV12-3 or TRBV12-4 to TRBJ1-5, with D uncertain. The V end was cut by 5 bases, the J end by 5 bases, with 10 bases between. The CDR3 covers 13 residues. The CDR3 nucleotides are TGTGCCAGCAGTCTTACAAGGGATCAGCCCCAGCATTTT. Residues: CASSLTRDQPQHF.

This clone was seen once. CDR3 nucleotides: TGTGCCACCAGTGTCCGGGACAGGGATGAAAAACTGTTTTTT. Translation: CATSVRDRDEKLFF. This sequence joins TRBV24-1 and TRBJ1-4, with 9 nucleotides matching TRBD1. Germline trimming cut 5 bases from V and 6 bases from J; bases unmatched to any gene: 3. This CDR3 contains 14 residues. CDR1 is KGHDR and CDR2 is SFDVKD in the germline V gene.

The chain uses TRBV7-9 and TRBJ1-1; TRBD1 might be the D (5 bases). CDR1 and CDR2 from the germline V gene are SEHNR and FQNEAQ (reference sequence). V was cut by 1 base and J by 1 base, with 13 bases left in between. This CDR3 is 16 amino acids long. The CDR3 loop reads CASSLVSGRRNTEAFF. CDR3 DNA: TGTGCCAGCAGCTTAGTCTCGGGACGGCGGAACACTGAAGCTTTCTTT.

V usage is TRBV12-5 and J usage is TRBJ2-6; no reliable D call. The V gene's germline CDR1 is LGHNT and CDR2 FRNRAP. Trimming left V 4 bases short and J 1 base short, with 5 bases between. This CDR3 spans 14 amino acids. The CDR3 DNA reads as TGTGCTAGTGGTTCGCTATCTGGGGCCAACGTCCTGACTTTC. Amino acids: CASGSLSGANVLTF.

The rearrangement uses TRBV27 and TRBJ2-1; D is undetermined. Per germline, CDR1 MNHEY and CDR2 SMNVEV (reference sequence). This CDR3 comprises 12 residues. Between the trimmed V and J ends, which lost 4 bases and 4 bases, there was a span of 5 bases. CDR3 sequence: CASSYIYNEQFF. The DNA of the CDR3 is TGTGCCAGCAGTTATATATACAATGAGCAGTTCTTC.

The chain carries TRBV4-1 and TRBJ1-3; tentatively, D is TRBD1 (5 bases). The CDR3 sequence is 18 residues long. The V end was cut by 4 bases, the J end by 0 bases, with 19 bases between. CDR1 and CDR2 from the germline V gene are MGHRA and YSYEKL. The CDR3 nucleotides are TGCGCCAGCAGCCGCACTTTAGGGACTGCTGACTCTGGAAACACCATATATTTT. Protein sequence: CASSRTLGTADSGNTIYF.

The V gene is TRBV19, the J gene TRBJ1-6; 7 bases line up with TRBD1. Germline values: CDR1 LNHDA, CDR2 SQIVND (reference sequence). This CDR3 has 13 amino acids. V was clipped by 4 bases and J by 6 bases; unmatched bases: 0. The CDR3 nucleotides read TGTGCCAGTAGTACAGGGGGTAATTCACCCCTCCACTTT. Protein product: CASSTGGNSPLHF.

The CDR3 loop is CASSLRNQPQHF. CDR3 DNA sequence: TGTGCCAGCAGCTTGAGGAATCAGCCCCAGCATTTT. The J gene is TRBJ1-5, the V gene TRBV5-6; D gene unclear. With 1 base removed from V and 4 bases from J, the gap between germline ends came to 3 bases. CDR3 length: 12 amino acids. Germline assignment: CDR1 SGHDT and CDR2 YYEEEE.

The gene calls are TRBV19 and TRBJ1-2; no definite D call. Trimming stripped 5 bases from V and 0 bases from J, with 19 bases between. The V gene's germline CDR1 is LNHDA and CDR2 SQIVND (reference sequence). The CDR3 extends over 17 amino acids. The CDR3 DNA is TGTGCCAGTAGTTCATTTGGCCCGGGCCCCCCTAACTATGGCTACACCTTC. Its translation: CASSSFGPGPPNYGYTF. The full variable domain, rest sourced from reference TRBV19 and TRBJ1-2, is DGGITQSPKYLFRKEGQNVTLSCEQNLNHDAMYWYRQDPGQGLRLIYYSQIVNDFQKGDIAEGYSVSREKKESFPLTVTSAQKNPTAFYLCASSSFGPGPPNYGYTFGSGTRLTVV.

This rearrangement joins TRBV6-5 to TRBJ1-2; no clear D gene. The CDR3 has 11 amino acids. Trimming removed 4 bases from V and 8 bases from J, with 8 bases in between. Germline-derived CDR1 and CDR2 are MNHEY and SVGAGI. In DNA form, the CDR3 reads TGTGCCAGCAGTTCCGAAGGGGGCTACACCTTC. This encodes CASSSEGGYTF.

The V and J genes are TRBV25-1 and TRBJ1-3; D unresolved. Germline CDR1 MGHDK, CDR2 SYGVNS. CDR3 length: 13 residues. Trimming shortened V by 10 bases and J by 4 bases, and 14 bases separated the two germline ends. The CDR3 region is CATQWVGGNTIYF. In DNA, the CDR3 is TGTGCCACTCAATGGGTCGGGGGAAACACCATATATTTT.

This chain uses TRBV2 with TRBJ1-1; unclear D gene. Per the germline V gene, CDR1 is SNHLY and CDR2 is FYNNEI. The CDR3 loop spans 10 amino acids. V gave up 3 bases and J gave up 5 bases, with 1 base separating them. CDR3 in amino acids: CASSETEAFF. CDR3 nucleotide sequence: TGTGCCAGCAGTGAGACTGAAGCTTTCTTT.

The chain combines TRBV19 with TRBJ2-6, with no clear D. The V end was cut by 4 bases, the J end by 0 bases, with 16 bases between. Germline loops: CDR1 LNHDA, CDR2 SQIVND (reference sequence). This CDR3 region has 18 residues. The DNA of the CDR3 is TGTGCCAGTAGTACTGGCGTAGCCCCTCTCTCTGGGGCCAACGTCCTGACTTTC. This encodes CASSTGVAPLSGANVLTF.

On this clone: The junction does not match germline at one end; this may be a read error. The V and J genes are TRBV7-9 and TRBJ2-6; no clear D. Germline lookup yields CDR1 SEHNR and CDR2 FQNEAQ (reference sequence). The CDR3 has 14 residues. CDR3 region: CASSLGSGANVLTF. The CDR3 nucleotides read TGTGCCAGCAGTTTAGGCTCTGGGGCCAACGTCCTGACTTTC. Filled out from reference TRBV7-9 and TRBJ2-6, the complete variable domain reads DTGVSQNPRHKITKRGQNVTFRCDPISEHNRLYWYRQTLGQGPEFLTYFQNEAQLEKSRLLSDRFSAERPKGSFSTLEIQRTEQGDSAMYLCASSLGSGANVLTFGAGSRLTVL.

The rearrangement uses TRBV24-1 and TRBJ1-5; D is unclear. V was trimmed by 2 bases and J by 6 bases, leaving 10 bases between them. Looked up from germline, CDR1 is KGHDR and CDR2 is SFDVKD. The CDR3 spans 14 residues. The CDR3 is CATSDSRAGQPQHF. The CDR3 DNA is TGTGCCACCAGTGATTCGAGGGCGGGTCAGCCCCAGCATTTT.

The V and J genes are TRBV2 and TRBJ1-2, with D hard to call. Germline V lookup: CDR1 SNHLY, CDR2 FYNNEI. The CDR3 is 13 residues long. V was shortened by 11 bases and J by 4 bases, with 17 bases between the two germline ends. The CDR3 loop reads CAPRGGLGYGYTF. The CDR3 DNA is TGTGCCCCCCGGGGAGGGCTTGGCTATGGCTACACCTTC.

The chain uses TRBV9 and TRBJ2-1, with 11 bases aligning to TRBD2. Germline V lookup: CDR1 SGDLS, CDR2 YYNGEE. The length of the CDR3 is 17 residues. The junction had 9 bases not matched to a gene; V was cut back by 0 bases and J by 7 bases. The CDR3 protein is CASSVGLWLAGGNEQFF. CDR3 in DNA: TGTGCCAGCAGCGTAGGTTTGTGGCTAGCGGGGGGAAATGAGCAGTTCTTC. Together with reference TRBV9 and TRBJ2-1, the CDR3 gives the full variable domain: DSGVTQTPKHLITATGQRVTLRCSPRSGDLSVYWYQQSLDQGLQFLIQYYNGEERAKGNILERFSAQQFPDLHSELNLSSLELGDSALYFCASSVGLWLAGGNEQFFGPGTRLTVL.

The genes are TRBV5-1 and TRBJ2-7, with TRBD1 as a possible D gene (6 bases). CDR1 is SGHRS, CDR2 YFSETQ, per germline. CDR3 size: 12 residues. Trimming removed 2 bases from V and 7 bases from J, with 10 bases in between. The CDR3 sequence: CASSFGTREQYF. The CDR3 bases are TGCGCCAGCAGCTTTGGGACACGGGAGCAGTACTTC.

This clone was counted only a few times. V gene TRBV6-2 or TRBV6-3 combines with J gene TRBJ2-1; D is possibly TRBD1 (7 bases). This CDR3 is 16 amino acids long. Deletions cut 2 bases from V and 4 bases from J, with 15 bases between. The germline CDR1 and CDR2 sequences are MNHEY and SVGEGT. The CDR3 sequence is CASSYRQGGVYNEQFF. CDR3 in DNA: TGTGCCAGCAGTTACCGACAGGGAGGTGTATACAATGAGCAGTTCTTC.

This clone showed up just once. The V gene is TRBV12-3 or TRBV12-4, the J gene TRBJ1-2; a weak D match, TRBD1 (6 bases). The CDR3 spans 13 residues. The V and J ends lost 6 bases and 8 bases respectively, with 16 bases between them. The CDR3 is CASSNPRGRGYTF. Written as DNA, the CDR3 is TGTGCCAGCAGCAATCCTCGGGGGCGAGGCTACACCTTC.

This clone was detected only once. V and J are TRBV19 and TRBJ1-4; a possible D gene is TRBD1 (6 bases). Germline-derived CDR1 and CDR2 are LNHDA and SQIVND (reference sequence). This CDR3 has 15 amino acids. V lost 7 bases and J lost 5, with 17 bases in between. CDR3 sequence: CASKATGTRNEKLFF. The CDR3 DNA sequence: TGTGCCAGTAAAGCCACCGGGACAAGAAATGAAAAACTGTTTTTT. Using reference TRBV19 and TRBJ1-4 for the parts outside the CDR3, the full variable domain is DGGITQSPKYLFRKEGQNVTLSCEQNLNHDAMYWYRQDPGQGLRLIYYSQIVNDFQKGDIAEGYSVSREKKESFPLTVTSAQKNPTAFYLCASKATGTRNEKLFFGSGTQLSVL.

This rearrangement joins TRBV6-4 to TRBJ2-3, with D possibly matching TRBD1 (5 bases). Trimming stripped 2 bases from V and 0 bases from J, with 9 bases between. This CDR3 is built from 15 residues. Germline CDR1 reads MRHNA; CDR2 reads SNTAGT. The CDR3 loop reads CASSDGSGSTDTQYF. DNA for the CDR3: TGTGCCAGCAGTGACGGTTCAGGGAGCACAGATACGCAGTATTTT.